Following are 31 T cell receptor beta chains from one sample sequenced in a study of CD8 T cells in ankylosing spondylitis (dated by TCRdb to between 2016 and 2019). The library was built by means of 5' RACE. Sequencing instrument: Illumina HiSeq 2500. TCRdb ran its own pipeline on the public reads, namely fastp trimming at Q25 and MiXCR clone calling, and kept in-frame beta chains. CDR3 protein sequences are deduplicated, and each keeps its most common genes and DNA. Across this sample there are roughly 400,000 distinct CDR3 sequences, with around 24% seen only once. The top ten clonotypes cover around 17% of the sample. No antigens are known for them. General conclusions and limits of the study: A TCR beta motif of several highly homologous amino acid variants appeared characteristic of blood from ankylosing spondylitis patients.

Sequencing was carried out using blood, either unsorted or a sorted T cell fraction (not recorded which). These receptors originate from a male donor with ankylosing spondylitis.

This clonotype was detected a few times. The chain joins TRBV20-1 to TRBJ1-1; 7 nucleotides agree with TRBD1. J was trimmed by 4 bases and V by 6 bases; bases with no gene match: 5. Per the germline V gene, CDR1 is DFQATT and CDR2 is SNEGSKA (reference sequence). CDR3 length: 12 amino acids. The CDR3 DNA sequence: TGCAGTGCCAGGGAGGGGGCCACTGAAGCTTTCTTT. Protein: CSAREGATEAFF.

The V call is TRBV10-3, the J call TRBJ2-3, with D perhaps TRBD2 (5 bases). CDR1 is ENHRY, CDR2 SYGVKD, per germline. Trimming removed 2 bases at V and 7 bases at J, with 16 bases between. The CDR3 is made up of 15 amino acids. For the CDR3, the DNA is TGTGCCATCAGTGAGACAGCAAAAGGCGGGTATACGCAGTATTTT. This codes for CAISETAKGGYTQYF.

The chain employs TRBV29-1 and TRBJ2-3, with 8 nucleotides matching TRBD2. Per the germline V gene, CDR1 is SQVTM and CDR2 is ANQGSEA. CDR3 length: 13 residues. In DNA, the CDR3 is TGCAGTGCCCTAGCGGGTAGCACAGATACGCAGTATTTT. As protein: CSALAGSTDTQYF.

V usage is TRBV21-1 and J usage is TRBJ2-7; TRBD2, the D gene given by the table, was not confirmed from the DNA. TRBV21-1 is annotated as a pseudogene. There are 16 residues in the CDR3. The CDR3 nucleotides are TGTGCCAGCAGGTGGGGGACTAGCGGGAGGTACCACGAGCAGTACTTC. This translates into CASRWGTSGRYHEQYF.

This clonotype occurred a few times. V is TRBV19 and J is TRBJ2-6; D gene uncertain. Trimming took off 6 bases at V and 3 bases at J, with 9 bases between the two ends. This CDR3 has 14 residues. Germline V lookup: CDR1 LNHDA, CDR2 SQIVND (reference sequence). CDR3 bases: TGTGCCAGTAGAGTTCCAGGTGGGGCCAACGTCCTGACTTTC. As protein: CASRVPGGANVLTF.

This clonotype was observed a few times. The V and J genes are TRBV20-1 and TRBJ2-1, with 7 bases lining up with TRBD2. The CDR3 loop spans 16 amino acids. Germline V lookup: CDR1 DFQATT, CDR2 SNEGSKA (reference sequence). After removal of 0 bases from V and 2 bases from J, the junction contained 7 bases not matched to a gene. Here the CDR3 DNA reads TGCAGTGCTAGAGATAATCGGCTAGCGGCCTACAATGAGCAGTTCTTC. Protein: CSARDNRLAAYNEQFF.

The J gene is TRBJ1-1, the V gene TRBV19; weak D call: TRBD1 (5 bases). CDR1 and CDR2 from the germline V gene are LNHDA and SQIVND (reference sequence). Trimming left V 5 bases short and J 3 bases short, with 13 bases between. This CDR3 contains 14 residues. CDR3: CASSGLQGYTEAFF. As DNA, the CDR3 is TGTGCCAGTAGTGGTCTCCAGGGTTACACTGAAGCTTTCTTT.

This clonotype showed up just a few times. This chain links TRBV20-1 with TRBJ1-6; D is possibly TRBD1 (5 bases). The CDR3 contains 13 residues. V lost 3 bases, J lost 5 bases, and 8 bases lay in between. Germline V gene sequence: CDR1 DFQATT, CDR2 SNEGSKA (reference sequence). The CDR3 protein is CSARGTHNSPLHF. CDR3 in DNA: TGCAGTGCTAGGGGGACCCATAATTCACCCCTCCACTTT.

This rearrangement joins TRBV11-2 to TRBJ2-1; no definite D call. Germline V gene sequence: CDR1 SGHAT, CDR2 FQNNGV. Deletions cut 5 bases from V and 1 base from J, with 12 bases between. This CDR3 comprises 15 residues. CDR3 protein: CASSARGVSYNEQFF. The CDR3 bases are TGTGCCAGCAGCGCCAGAGGAGTATCCTACAATGAGCAGTTCTTC.

The chain joins TRBV29-1 to TRBJ2-1, with 10 bases aligning to TRBD2. V trimming: 5 bases; J trimming: 8 bases; junction bases outside the gene matches: 6. Germline CDR1 reads SQVTM; CDR2 reads ANQGSEA. This CDR3 has 13 residues. The CDR3 is CSVTAGGPHEQFF. The CDR3 DNA reads TGCAGCGTTACAGCGGGAGGGCCCCATGAGCAGTTCTTC.

The V call is TRBV27, the J call TRBJ2-7; D unresolved. V was shortened by 5 bases and J by 7 bases, with 18 bases between the two germline ends. This CDR3 has 14 amino acids. Per the germline V gene, CDR1 is MNHEY and CDR2 is SMNVEV (reference sequence). The CDR3 DNA reads TGTGCCAGCAGTCCCCAAGGTTTGGGATGGGAGCAGTACTTC. This codes for CASSPQGLGWEQYF.

The J gene is TRBJ2-1, the V gene TRBV6-2 or TRBV6-3; 15 bases match TRBD2. The CDR3 totals 18 residues. V was clipped by 6 bases and J by 2 bases; unmatched bases: 8. Germline V gene sequence: CDR1 MNHEY, CDR2 SVGEGT. In DNA, the CDR3 is TGTGCCAGCAGAGGACTAGCGGGAGGGCCGGGTACCTACAATGAGCAGTTCTTC. Translation: CASRGLAGGPGTYNEQFF.

The chain recombines TRBV20-1 with TRBJ2-1; maybe TRBD1 (6 bases). V was trimmed by 1 base and J by 14 bases, leaving 15 bases between them. The CDR3 consists of 12 residues. Germline CDR1 is DFQATT and CDR2 is SNEGSKA (reference sequence). CDR3 amino acids: CSARVETQGEFF. As DNA, the CDR3 is TGCAGTGCTAGAGTGGAGACACAGGGAGAGTTCTTC.

The chain couples TRBV12-3 or TRBV12-4 to TRBJ1-6; D uncertain. The CDR3 extends over 17 amino acids. The ends were cut back, 5 bases at V and 9 bases at J, with 23 bases in the middle. The CDR3 sequence is CASSTRSGAGDSSPLHF. The DNA for the CDR3 is TGTGCCAGCAGTACCCGGAGCGGAGCAGGCGATAGTTCACCCCTCCACTTT.

In this sample, this clonotype turned up a few times. This rearrangement joins TRBV20-1 to TRBJ2-1, with 8 bases aligning to TRBD2. The germline gives CDR1 DFQATT, CDR2 SNEGSKA (reference sequence). J gave up 13 bases and V 0 bases, and 11 bases lay outside the gene matches. The CDR3 spans 14 residues. CDR3 region: CSARDYDSGIRQFF. CDR3 bases: TGCAGTGCTAGAGATTATGATAGCGGGATACGTCAGTTCTTC.

The chain has TRBV5-1 and TRBJ2-7, with D tentatively TRBD1 (6 bases). There are 16 residues in the CDR3. With 0 bases removed from V and 4 bases from J, the gap between germline ends came to 17 bases. The germline CDR1 and CDR2 sequences are SGHRS and YFSETQ. CDR3 sequence: CASSLGSTGVHYEQYF. Written as DNA, the CDR3 is TGCGCCAGCAGCTTGGGTTCGACAGGCGTCCATTACGAGCAGTACTTC.

The V and J genes are TRBV7-2 and TRBJ2-5; D not resolved. The CDR3 spans 15 residues. The ends were cut back, 0 bases at V and 5 bases at J, with 13 bases in the middle. From germline, CDR1 is SGHTA and CDR2 FQGNSA. This CDR3 is CASSLAARAWETQYF. For the CDR3, the DNA is TGTGCCAGCAGCTTAGCGGCACGTGCGTGGGAGACCCAGTACTTC. The complete variable domain, with remaining parts taken from reference TRBV7-2 and TRBJ2-5, reads GAGVSQSPSNKVTEKGKDVELRCDPISGHTALYWYRQSLGQGLEFLIYFQGNSAPDKSGLPSDRFSAERTGGSVSTLTIQRTQQEDSAVYLCASSLAARAWETQYFGPGTRLLVL.

This chain links TRBV28 with TRBJ1-5; D is undetermined. Germline V gene lookup returns CDR1 MDHEN and CDR2 SYDVKM. CDR3 size: 12 residues. With 1 base removed from V and 8 bases from J, the gap between germline ends came to 6 bases. DNA for the CDR3: TGTGCCAGCAGTTTATCTTGGAAGCCCCAGCATTTT. Amino acid sequence: CASSLSWKPQHF. The entire variable domain, with the rest obtained from reference TRBV28 and TRBJ1-5, is as follows: DVKVTQSSRYLVKRTGEKVFLECVQDMDHENMFWYRQDPGLGLRLIYFSYDVKMKEKGDIPEGYSVSREKKERFSLILESASTNQTSMYLCASSLSWKPQHFGDGTRLSIL.

The chain joins TRBV7-2 to TRBJ2-5, with 10 bases matching TRBD1. Looked up from germline, CDR1 is SGHTA and CDR2 is FQGNSA. V gave up 5 bases and J gave up 5 bases; unmatched junction bases: 11. The CDR3 is 16 amino acids. The CDR3 loop reads CASSGDRGRISETQYF. For the CDR3, the DNA is TGTGCCAGCAGCGGAGACAGGGGGCGTATATCTGAGACCCAGTACTTC. Full variable domain (missing parts from reference TRBV7-2 and TRBJ2-5): GAGVSQSPSNKVTEKGKDVELRCDPISGHTALYWYRQSLGQGLEFLIYFQGNSAPDKSGLPSDRFSAERTGGSVSTLTIQRTQQEDSAVYLCASSGDRGRISETQYFGPGTRLLVL.

The rearrangement uses TRBV20-1 and TRBJ1-2, with 7 positions matching TRBD1. The germline gives CDR1 DFQATT, CDR2 SNEGSKA (reference sequence). V gave up 5 bases and J gave up 4 bases; unmatched junction bases: 13. The CDR3 consists of 15 residues. The CDR3, as DNA: TGCAGTGCTTCCGGGACAGCCTCTCCCCCCTATGGCTACACCTTC. Its translation: CSASGTASPPYGYTF.

This rearrangement joins TRBV9 to TRBJ1-1; a possible D gene is TRBD1 (5 bases). Germline loops: CDR1 SGDLS, CDR2 YYNGEE. This CDR3 spans 12 amino acids. V lost 6 bases and J lost 1, with 7 bases in between. The CDR3 here is CASKGANTEAFF. Here the CDR3 DNA reads TGTGCCAGCAAAGGGGCGAACACTGAAGCTTTCTTT.

The CDR3 DNA sequence: TGTGCCAGCAGTTACAACGGGGGGCCCTACACCTTC. Translating it yields CASSYNGGPYTF. The chain couples TRBV6-5 to TRBJ1-2; D is perhaps TRBD1 (6 bases). CDR3 length: 12 residues. CDR1 MNHEY and CDR2 SVGAGI come from the germline V gene. Trimming pared 2 bases from V and 10 bases from J, leaving 11 bases between.

The rearrangement uses TRBV7-3 and TRBJ2-7, with 7 bases lining up with TRBD2. The CDR3 runs to 15 residues. Trimming took 2 bases from V and 4 from J; bases not matched to a gene: 8. Germline V gives CDR1 SGHTA, CDR2 FQGTGA. This chain's CDR3 is CASSLQLAWRYEQYF. The CDR3, as DNA: TGTGCCAGCAGCTTACAACTAGCGTGGCGGTACGAGCAGTACTTC.

This clonotype was found a few times. The V gene is TRBV5-1, the J gene TRBJ2-3; either TRBD1 or TRBD2 may fit D (5 bases each). CDR1 and CDR2 (germline): SGHRS, YFSETQ. The CDR3 runs to 16 residues. The germline V and J ends were trimmed by 1 base and 1 base, with 13 bases remaining between them. CDR3 coding DNA: TGCGCCAGCAGCTTGACAGGCCCCGGGGGCACAGATACGCAGTATTTT. Translation: CASSLTGPGGTDTQYF.

This clonotype turned up a few times. V usage is TRBV6-2 or TRBV6-3 and J usage is TRBJ2-7, with 9 bases that match TRBD2. Germline-derived CDR1 and CDR2 are MNHEY and SVGEGT. This CDR3 has 14 amino acids. V lost 6 bases to trimming and J lost 2 bases; unmatched junction nucleotides: 5. The CDR3 sequence: CASRVAGATYEQYF. The CDR3 nucleotides read TGTGCCAGCAGGGTAGCGGGGGCGACCTACGAGCAGTACTTC.

Only a few counts were recorded for this clonotype. The chain links TRBV3-1 to TRBJ1-4; 8 bases align to TRBD1. CDR1 is LGHDT, CDR2 YNNKEL, per germline (reference sequence). This CDR3 is built from 15 residues. The junction had 5 bases not matched to a gene; V was cut back by 4 bases and J by 4 bases. For the CDR3, the DNA is TGTGCCAGCAGCCTACGGACAGGGTATAATGAAAAACTGTTTTTT. Translated, it gives CASSLRTGYNEKLFF.

V usage is TRBV10-3 and J usage is TRBJ2-1, with 15 positions matching TRBD2. Germline-derived CDR1 and CDR2 are ENHRY and SYGVKD. Trimming removed 10 bases from V and 7 bases from J; junction bases left unmatched: 5. The CDR3 covers 14 residues. The CDR3 bases are TGTGCCACCCGGGGGACTAGCGGGAGGAATGAGCAGTTCTTC. Its protein product is CATRGTSGRNEQFF.

This chain uses TRBV11-2 with TRBJ2-5; perhaps TRBD2 as D (7 bases). CDR1 and CDR2 from the germline V gene are SGHAT and FQNNGV. There are 16 residues in the CDR3. Trimming stripped 5 bases from V and 2 bases from J, with 18 bases between. Here the CDR3 reads CASSASGGTPQETQYF. The CDR3 DNA is TGTGCCAGCAGCGCTAGCGGAGGGACACCTCAAGAGACCCAGTACTTC.

There are a few counts of this clonotype. The chain uses TRBV10-3 and TRBJ2-5; 9 positions match TRBD1. The CDR3 length is 16 residues. CDR1 is ENHRY, CDR2 SYGVKD, per germline. V lost 2 bases, J lost 4 bases, and 8 bases stayed unmatched. The CDR3 region has the DNA TGTGCCATCAGTGAGACGGTGGGACAGGGTGGAGAGACCCAGTACTTC. This encodes CAISETVGQGGETQYF.

This clonotype was counted once. The chain employs TRBV28 and TRBJ2-3; 15 positions match TRBD2. V lost 7 bases to trimming and J lost 0 bases; unmatched junction nucleotides: 5. Germline V gives CDR1 MDHEN, CDR2 SYDVKM. The CDR3 loop spans 17 amino acids. CDR3 residues: CASMGLAGGASTDTQYF. CDR3 in DNA: TGTGCCAGCATGGGACTAGCGGGAGGTGCTAGCACAGATACGCAGTATTTT.

This clonotype was detected once. The J gene is TRBJ2-3, the V gene TRBV5-1; a weak D match, TRBD1 (6 bases). V shed 2 bases and J shed 6 bases, with 16 bases lying between them. The CDR3 consists of 15 residues. CDR1 is SGHRS, CDR2 YFSETQ, per germline. DNA of the CDR3: TGCGCCAGCAGCTTAGGGGGTCCCCCCCGGGATACGCAGTATTTT. It yields the protein CASSLGGPPRDTQYF.